Included here is one T cell receptor (beta chain) sequence, with context. TCRdb reprocessed the 5' RACE reads via MiXCR and lists one record per CDR3 protein. This table has 200,000 to 250,000 distinct CDR3 sequences, 7.5% to 10% appearing once. The source of the sample is a study of T-cell memory formation after mild COVID-19. The V end was cut by 8 bases, the J end by 7 bases, with 14 bases between. This CDR3 has 12 amino acids. Germline CDR1 is MNHEY and CDR2 is SVGEGT. The source is a man between 18 and 29 years old who had mild COVID-19 (a few samples of this study predate the infection). Cell type and time point are not known. V is TRBV6-2 or TRBV6-3 and J is TRBJ2-5, with a weak D call TRBD2 (6 bases). Source material: PBMCs or a T cell subset sorted from them (not recorded which). CDR3 DNA: TGTGCCAGCCGGGACCTGGGGGGGACCCAGTACTTC. It yields the protein CASRDLGGTQYF.